This T cell receptor (beta chain) derives from a study of blood T cell repertoires in COVID-19. Trimming stripped 3 bases from V and 4 bases from J, with 12 bases between. Germline V gives CDR1 LNHDA, CDR2 SQIVND (reference sequence). The CDR3 contains 15 residues. Assay used: immunoSEQ multiplex PCR; TCRdb lists only in-frame clones, some missing. The table shows 180,000 or so clones, with approximately 85% occurring only once. Sample: peripheral blood. The sequence was collected from a woman aged 80 or over with acute or convalescent COVID-19. The V and J genes are TRBV19 and TRBJ2-2, with D unclear. CDR3 region: CASSISHSITGELFF. The CDR3 coding sequence is TGTGCCAGTAGTATCTCGCACTCGATCACCGGGGAGCTGTTTTTT.